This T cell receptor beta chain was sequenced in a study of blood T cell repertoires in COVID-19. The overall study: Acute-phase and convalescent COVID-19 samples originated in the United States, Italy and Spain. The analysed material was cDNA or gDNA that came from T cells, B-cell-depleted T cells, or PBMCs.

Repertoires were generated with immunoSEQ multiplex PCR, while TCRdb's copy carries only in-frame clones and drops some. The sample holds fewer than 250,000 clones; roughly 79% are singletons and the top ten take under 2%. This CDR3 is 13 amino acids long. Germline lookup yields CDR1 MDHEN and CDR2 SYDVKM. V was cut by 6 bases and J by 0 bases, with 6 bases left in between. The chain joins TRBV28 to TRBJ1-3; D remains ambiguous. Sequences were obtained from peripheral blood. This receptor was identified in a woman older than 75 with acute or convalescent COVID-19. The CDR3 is CASSTASGNTIYF. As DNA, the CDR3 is TGTGCCAGCAGCACAGCCTCTGGAAACACCATATATTTT.